This T cell receptor beta chain came from a study of patients and donors after allogeneic stem cell transplantation. The CDR3 has 14 amino acids. Deletions cut 1 base from V and 5 bases from J, with 12 bases between. CDR1 is SGHRS and CDR2 is YFSETQ in the germline V gene. From the RT-PCR reads, TCRdb called clonotypes with MiXCR, one entry per CDR3 protein. This table has hundreds of thousands of distinct CDR3 sequences, about a sixth appearing once. This chain connects TRBV5-1 to TRBJ2-5; unclear D gene. Sequencing was performed on blood, either unsorted or a sorted T cell fraction (not recorded which). The TCR was taken from a human donor who was either an allogeneic HSCT recipient or a stem cell or donor lymphocyte infusion donor (not recorded which). It is not recorded whose cells these are; they may come from a transplant donor. The CDR3 spells CASSLPRPHETQYF. The CDR3 DNA sequence: TGCGCCAGCAGCTTGCCCAGGCCCCACGAGACCCAGTACTTC. Full variable domain (remainder filled in from reference TRBV5-1 and TRBJ2-5): KAGVTQTPRYLIKTRGQQVTLSCSPISGHRSVSWYQQTPGQGLQFLFEYFSETQRNKGNFPGRFSGRQFSNSRSEMNVSTLELGDSALYLCASSLPRPHETQYFGPGTRLLVL.